This TCR beta chain was profiled in a study of blood T cell repertoires in COVID-19. The overall study: Acute and convalescent COVID-19 specimens originated in the United States, Italy and Spain. PBMCs, B-cell-depleted T cells, or T cells provided the cDNA or gDNA that made up the material.

CDR1 is SGHTA and CDR2 is FQGNSA in the germline V gene. The V and J ends lost 4 bases and 9 bases, in that order; junction bases with no gene match: 2. CDR3 size: 12 residues. In this sample, this clone turned up a few times. This table comes from immunoSEQ multiplex PCR, and its TCRdb copy is limited to in-frame clones, with some not included. The sample includes hundreds of thousands of clones, approximately 84% seen only once; the top ten take 1.5% to 2%. The clonotype comes from a woman over 75 with acute or convalescent COVID-19. The chain is built from TRBV7-2 and TRBJ1-5, with 8 bases lining up with TRBD1. Sample: peripheral blood. Written as DNA, the CDR3 is TGTGCCAGCAGCTCAGACAGGGGGCCCCAGCATTTT. Protein: CASSSDRGPQHF.